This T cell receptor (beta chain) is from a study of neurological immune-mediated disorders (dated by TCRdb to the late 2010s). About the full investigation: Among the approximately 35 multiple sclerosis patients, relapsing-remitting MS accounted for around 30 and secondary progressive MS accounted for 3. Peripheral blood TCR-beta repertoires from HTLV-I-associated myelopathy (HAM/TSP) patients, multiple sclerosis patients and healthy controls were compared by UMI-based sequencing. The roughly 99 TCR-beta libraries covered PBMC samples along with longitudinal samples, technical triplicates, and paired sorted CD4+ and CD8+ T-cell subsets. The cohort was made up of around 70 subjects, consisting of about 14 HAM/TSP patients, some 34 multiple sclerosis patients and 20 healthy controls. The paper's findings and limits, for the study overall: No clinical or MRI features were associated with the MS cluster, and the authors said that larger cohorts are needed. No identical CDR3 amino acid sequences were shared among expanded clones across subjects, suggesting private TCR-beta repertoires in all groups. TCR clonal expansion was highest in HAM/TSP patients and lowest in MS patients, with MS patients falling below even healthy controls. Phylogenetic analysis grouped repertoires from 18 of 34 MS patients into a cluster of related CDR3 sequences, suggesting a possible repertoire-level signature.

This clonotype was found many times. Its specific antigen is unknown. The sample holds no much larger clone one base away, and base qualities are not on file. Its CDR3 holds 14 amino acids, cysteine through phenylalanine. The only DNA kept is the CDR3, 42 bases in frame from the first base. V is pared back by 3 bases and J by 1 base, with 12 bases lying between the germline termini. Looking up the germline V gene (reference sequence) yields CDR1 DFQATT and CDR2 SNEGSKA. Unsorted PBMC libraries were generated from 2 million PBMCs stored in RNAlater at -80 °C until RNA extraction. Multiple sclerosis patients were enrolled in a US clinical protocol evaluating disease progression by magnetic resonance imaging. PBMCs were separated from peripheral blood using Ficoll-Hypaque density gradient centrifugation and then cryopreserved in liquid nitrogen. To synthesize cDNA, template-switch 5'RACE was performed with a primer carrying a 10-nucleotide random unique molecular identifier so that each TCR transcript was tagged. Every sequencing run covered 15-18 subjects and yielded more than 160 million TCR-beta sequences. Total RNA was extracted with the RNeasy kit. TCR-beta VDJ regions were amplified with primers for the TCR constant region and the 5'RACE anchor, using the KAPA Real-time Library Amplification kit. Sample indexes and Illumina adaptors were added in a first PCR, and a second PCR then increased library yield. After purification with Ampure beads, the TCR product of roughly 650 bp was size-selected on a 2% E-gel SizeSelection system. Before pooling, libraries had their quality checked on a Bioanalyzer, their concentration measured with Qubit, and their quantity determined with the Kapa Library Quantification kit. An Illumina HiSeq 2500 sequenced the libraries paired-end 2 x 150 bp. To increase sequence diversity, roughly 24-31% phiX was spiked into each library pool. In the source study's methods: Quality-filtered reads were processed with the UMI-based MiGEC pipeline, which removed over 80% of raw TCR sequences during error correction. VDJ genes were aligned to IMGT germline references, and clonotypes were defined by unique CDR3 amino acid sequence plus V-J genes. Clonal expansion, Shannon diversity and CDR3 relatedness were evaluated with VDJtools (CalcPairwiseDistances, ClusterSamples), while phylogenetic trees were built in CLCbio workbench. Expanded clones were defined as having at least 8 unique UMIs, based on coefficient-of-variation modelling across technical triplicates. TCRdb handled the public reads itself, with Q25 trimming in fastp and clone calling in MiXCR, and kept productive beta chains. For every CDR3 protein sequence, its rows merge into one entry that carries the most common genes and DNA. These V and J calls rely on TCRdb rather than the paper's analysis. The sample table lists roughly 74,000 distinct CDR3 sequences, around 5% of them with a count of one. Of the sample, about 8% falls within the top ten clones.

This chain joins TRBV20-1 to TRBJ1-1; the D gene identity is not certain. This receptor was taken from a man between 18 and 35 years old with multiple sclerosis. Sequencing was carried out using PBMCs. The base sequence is TGCAGTGCTAGTGGCCTGCTGACGAACACTGAAGCTTTCTTT. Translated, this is CSASGLLTNTEAFF.